The present T cell receptor (beta chain) was sequenced within a study of response to subunit inactivated influenza vaccine. Study-wide points: Only a handful of new T cells, the authors suggested, are recruited with each seasonal influenza vaccination.

About this clonotype itself: Its specificity is not known.

Each CDR3 protein gets one entry after TCRdb re-called the RT-PCR reads with MiXCR. The table includes about 800,000 distinct CDR3 sequences, 20% to 25% detected once. The TCR comes from a man between 45 and 60 years old who received an inactivated influenza vaccine. The sample here was PBMCs from blood, taken around 5 days after vaccination.

The CDR3 region is CASSELGLYEQYF. DNA of the CDR3: TGTGCCAGCAGCGAGCTGGGCCTTTACGAGCAGTACTTC. The chain uses TRBV7-8 and TRBJ2-7; D gene uncertain. Germline lookup yields CDR1 SGHVS and CDR2 FQNEAQ. Trimming took 5 bases from V and 4 from J, leaving 12 bases between them. The CDR3 totals 13 residues.